The clone carrying this T cell receptor beta chain was seen repeatedly, ten times or more. Method: immunoSEQ multiplex PCR; TCRdb's copy keeps in-frame clones and lacks some. The repertoire includes roughly 100,000 clones, over 80% of them detected once, and about 15% sits in the top ten. The data originate from a study of blood T cell repertoires in COVID-19. J gave up 8 bases and V 4 bases, and 4 bases lay outside the gene matches. Looked up from germline, CDR1 is SQVTM and CDR2 is ANQGSEA. The CDR3 loop spans 12 amino acids. J is TRBJ1-4 and V is TRBV29-1; TRBD1 aligns across 7 bases. This TCR was sampled from a man between 45 and 60 years old with acute or convalescent COVID-19. The sample consisted of peripheral blood. The CDR3 nucleotides read TGCAGCGTTGGACAGGGCTTAGAAAAACTGTTTTTT. Translated: CSVGQGLEKLFF. The full variable domain, in which reference TRBV29-1 and TRBJ1-4 provide the parts outside the CDR3, is SAVISQKPSRDICQRGTSLTIQCQVDSQVTMMFWYRQQPGQSLTLIATANQGSEATYESGFVIDKFPISRPNLTFSTLTVSNMSPEDSSIYLCSVGQGLEKLFFGSGTQLSVL.